The clone carrying this T cell receptor (beta chain) was observed a few times. What it recognizes is unknown. The study ran its PCR with 60 Vbeta and 13 Jbeta primers. Sequencing was performed with immunoSEQ multiplex PCR; in TCRdb, only in-frame clones are kept and a portion is missing. The repertoire holds approximately 150,000 clones, with roughly 74% as singletons. This sample was included in a study of cytomegalovirus exposure and HLA in healthy donors. Findings and limits, study-wide: The study flagged around 160 TCR beta chains as cytomegalovirus-associated.

Germline V gene sequence: CDR1 SGHNT, CDR2 YYREEE (reference sequence). The length of the CDR3 is 16 residues. Unmatched junction bases numbered 12, after V lost 4 bases and J lost 7 bases. The sequencing input was PBMCs. The receptor was derived from a woman younger than 35 in good health and CMV-seropositive. This chain uses TRBV5-4 with TRBJ2-1; 9 bases are shared with TRBD2. The chain's CDR3 is CASSPTGGGVWNEQFF. The CDR3 coding sequence is TGTGCCAGCAGCCCTACCGGCGGGGGGGTCTGGAATGAGCAGTTCTTC. The whole variable domain, remainder taken from reference TRBV5-4 and TRBJ2-1, is ETGVTQSPTHLIKTRGQQVTLRCSSQSGHNTVSWYQQALGQGPQFIFQYYREEENGRGNFPPRFSGLQFPNYSSELNVNALELDDSALYLCASSPTGGGVWNEQFFGPGTRLTVL.